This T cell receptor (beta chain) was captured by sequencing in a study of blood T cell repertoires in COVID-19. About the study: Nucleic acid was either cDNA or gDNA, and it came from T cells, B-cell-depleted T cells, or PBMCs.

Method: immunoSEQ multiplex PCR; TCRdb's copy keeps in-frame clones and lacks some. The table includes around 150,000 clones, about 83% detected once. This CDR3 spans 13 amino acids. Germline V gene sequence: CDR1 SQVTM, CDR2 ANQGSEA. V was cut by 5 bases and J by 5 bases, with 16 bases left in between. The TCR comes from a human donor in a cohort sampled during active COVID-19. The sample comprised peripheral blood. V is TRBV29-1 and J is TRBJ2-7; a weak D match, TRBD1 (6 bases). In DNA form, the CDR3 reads TGCAGCGTTCGGGGTAAACAGGGAGACGAGCAGTACTTC. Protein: CSVRGKQGDEQYF.